A single T cell receptor (beta chain) is shown here with its context. The length of the CDR3 is 15 residues. Germline-derived CDR1 and CDR2 are MGHRA and YSYEKL. V gave up 1 base and J gave up 1 base, with 10 bases separating them. This specimen comes from a study of tumor and adjacent non-tumor tissue in lung cancer. TCRbeta libraries were built with three rounds of nested PCR, modified from ARM-PCR. TCRdb re-derived calls from the multiplex PCR reads in MiXCR, one entry per CDR3 protein. The table has more than 90,000 distinct CDR3 sequences, roughly 66% seen once. RNA was extracted from bulk tissue without any cell sorting.

This TCR derives from a man aged 55 to 70 with non-small cell lung cancer. The rearrangement joins TRBV4-1 to TRBJ1-1; a possible D gene is TRBD1 (6 bases). Sequenced sample: lung tumor tissue. The CDR3 DNA is TGCGCCAGCAGCCAAGTGGGGGGCCCGAACACTGAAGCTTTCTTT. Translated, it gives CASSQVGGPNTEAFF.